This T cell receptor (beta chain) is from a study of blood T cell repertoires in COVID-19 (dated by TCRdb to about 2020). For the study in its entirety: Collaborator samples came from the United States, Italy and Spain and covered acute and convalescent phases of COVID-19. The prospective study material was composed of cDNA or gDNA derived from T cells, B-cell-depleted T cells, or PBMCs. Subjects who had been exposed to COVID-19, were actively infected with it, or had recovered from it provided the deeply sampled blood TCRbeta repertoires that made up the dataset. The repertoires were released in a freely available public database intended as a resource for research on the immune response to SARS-CoV-2. The samples were drawn from the first 160 participants of the ongoing ImmuneRACE study and from 950 to 1,500 subjects provided by 6 global collaborators. Nearly every sample came with metadata listing a de-identified subject ID, COVID-19 status, age in years and sex. HLA class I and class II types, where available, came from metadata supplied by the sample provider rather than from assay-based typing. Study-wide conclusions, independent of this receptor: The quantity of clinical and demographic metadata differed by source and by participant and was supplied without curation.

A second Seattle source provided samples from volunteer blood donors who had recovered from COVID-19. Each collaborating institution followed its own protocols to collect whole blood in K2EDTA tubes. For TCRbeta analysis, collaborators shipped samples in one of three forms: frozen whole blood, isolated PBMCs, or DNA extracted from either of those sample types. This clone appeared a few times. The clone's antigen remains unknown. There are no base qualities to consult, and no much larger clone falls within one base. The CDR3 holds 15 amino acids from the cysteine to the phenylalanine. The read is trimmed to its CDR3 DNA, 45 bases read in frame from base 1. Via the germline V gene, CDR1 is SNHLY and CDR2 FYNNEI. Clipping removes 5 bases from V and 6 bases from J, with 11 as the unmatched junction base count. The immunoSEQ Assay, a bias-controlled multiplex PCR, was used to amplify TCRbeta CDR3 regions from genomic DNA. Per the source publication's procedure: The number of nucleated cells in each sample was estimated by amplification of reference gene primers within the assay. Sequence reads were collapsed and filtered to measure the absolute abundance of every unique TCRbeta CDR3 rearrangement. For each sample, productive Simpson clonality was calculated as the square root of Simpson's diversity index across productive rearrangements. Sourced from immuneACCESS, this table was stored by TCRdb with only in-frame sequences that have V and J called. A share of the clones is absent; for the studies checked, an unresolved V gene accounts for under half, and the remainder has no known explanation. V, J and clone size are those of that table, while D and trimming were read from the DNA. This sample gives roughly 250,000 clones in total; approximately 86% of them show up just once. The ten largest clones add up to around a tenth of the sample.

This sequence originates from a man aged 40-50 years who had recovered from COVID-19. Material: peripheral blood. Recombination joined TRBV2 with TRBJ1-2; a stretch of 8 junction bases matches TRBD1. The CDR3 region reads CASSNFQGAADGYTF. The nucleotide sequence reads TGTGCCAGCAGTAATTTTCAGGGGGCGGCGGATGGCTACACCTTC.